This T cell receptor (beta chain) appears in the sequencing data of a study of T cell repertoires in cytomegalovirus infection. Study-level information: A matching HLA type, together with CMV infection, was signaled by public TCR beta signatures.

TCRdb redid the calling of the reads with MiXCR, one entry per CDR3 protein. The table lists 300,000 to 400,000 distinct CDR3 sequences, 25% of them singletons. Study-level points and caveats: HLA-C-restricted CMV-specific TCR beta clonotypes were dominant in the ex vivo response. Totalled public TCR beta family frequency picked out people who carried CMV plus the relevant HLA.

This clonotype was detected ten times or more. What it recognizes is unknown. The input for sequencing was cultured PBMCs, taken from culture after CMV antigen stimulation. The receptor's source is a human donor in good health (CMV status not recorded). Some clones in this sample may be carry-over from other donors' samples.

The CDR3 spells CASSPTPGALLEQYF. For the CDR3, the DNA is TGTGCCAGCAGCCCCACTCCAGGGGCCCTCCTCGAGCAGTACTTC. The V and J genes are TRBV4-2 and TRBJ2-7; D possibly corresponds to TRBD1 (6 bases). This CDR3 contains 15 residues. Germline CDR1 and CDR2: LGHNA and YNFKEQ. V was cut by 4 bases and J by 6 bases, with 19 bases left in between.